The sequence of this T cell receptor (beta chain) was determined in a study of long-term antiretroviral therapy in people with HIV. Before they underwent DNA extraction, samples held about 1-11 million cryopreserved PBMC. As for this clone: Antigen specificity is unknown.

Germline lookup yields CDR1 MGHRA and CDR2 YSYEKL. V was shortened by 5 bases and J by 5 bases, with 15 bases between the two germline ends. The CDR3 is made up of 14 amino acids. Survey-level resolution applied to immunoSEQ assay v3.0. TCRdb keeps only in-frame clones here, not all; method: immunoSEQ multiplex PCR. The sample yields roughly 29,000 clones, about 95% seen once. Study-level results: Blood was collected between the mid-2000s and the late 2010s, possibly under older ART regimens.

The sequence came from a man younger than 45 with HIV. The gene calls are TRBV4-1 and TRBJ2-5; D may be TRBD1 (5 bases). The sequences come from unsorted PBMCs, collected approximately 6.3 years after starting antiretroviral therapy. Written as DNA, the CDR3 is TGCGCCAGCAGCTCTCCAGGGTTCCTCGAGACCCAGTACTTC. Encoded protein: CASSSPGFLETQYF.